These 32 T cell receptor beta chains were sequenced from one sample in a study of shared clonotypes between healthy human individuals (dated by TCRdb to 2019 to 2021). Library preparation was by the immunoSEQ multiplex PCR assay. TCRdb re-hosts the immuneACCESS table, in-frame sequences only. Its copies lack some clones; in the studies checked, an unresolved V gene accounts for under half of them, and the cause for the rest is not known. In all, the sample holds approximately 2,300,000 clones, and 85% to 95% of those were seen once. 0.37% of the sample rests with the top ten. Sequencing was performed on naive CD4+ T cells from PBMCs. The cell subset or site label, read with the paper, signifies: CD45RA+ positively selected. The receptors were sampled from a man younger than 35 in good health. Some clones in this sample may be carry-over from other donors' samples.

The CDR3 sequence: CASTPLFLLAGGSTGELFF. CDR3 coding DNA: TGTGCCAGCACCCCTTTATTCCTTCTGGCGGGAGGCAGTACCGGGGAGCTGTTTTTT. The chain recombines TRBV7-9 with TRBJ2-2, with TRBD2 matching over 8 bases. This CDR3 contains 19 residues. The junction had 21 bases not matched to a gene; V was cut back by 7 bases and J by 5 bases. Germline assignment: CDR1 SEHNR and CDR2 FQNEAQ (reference sequence). Variable domain in full (rest from reference TRBV7-9 and TRBJ2-2): DTGVSQNPRHKITKRGQNVTFRCDPISEHNRLYWYRQTLGQGPEFLTYFQNEAQLEKSRLLSDRFSAERPKGSFSTLEIQRTEQGDSAMYLCASTPLFLLAGGSTGELFFGEGSRLTVL.

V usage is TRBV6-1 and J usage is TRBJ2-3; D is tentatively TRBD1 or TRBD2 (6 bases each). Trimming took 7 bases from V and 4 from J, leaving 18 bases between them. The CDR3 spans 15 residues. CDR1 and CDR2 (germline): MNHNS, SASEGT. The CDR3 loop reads CASTPLNREADTQYF. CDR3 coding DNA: TGTGCCAGCACCCCTTTAAACAGGGAGGCAGATACGCAGTATTTT.

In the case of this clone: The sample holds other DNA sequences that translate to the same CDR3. CDR3 sequence reads: CASSPAGETQYF. The CDR3 DNA reads as TGTGCCAGCTCACCTGCAGGGGAGACCCAGTACTTC. The rearrangement links TRBV18 to TRBJ2-5; maybe TRBD1 (5 bases). CDR3 length equals 12 residues. Germline lookup yields CDR1 KGHSH and CDR2 LQKENI. V gave up 3 bases and J gave up 5 bases, with 7 bases separating them.

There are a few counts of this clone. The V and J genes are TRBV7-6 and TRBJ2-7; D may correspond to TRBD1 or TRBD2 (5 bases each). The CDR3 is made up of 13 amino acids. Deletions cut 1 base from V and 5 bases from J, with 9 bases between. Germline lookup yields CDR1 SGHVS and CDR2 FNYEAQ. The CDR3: CASSLVLGDEQYF. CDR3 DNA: TGTGCCAGCAGCTTAGTACTGGGGGACGAGCAGTACTTC. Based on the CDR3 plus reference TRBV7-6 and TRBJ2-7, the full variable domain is GAGVSQSPRYKVTKRGQDVALRCDPISGHVSLYWYRQALGQGPEFLTYFNYEAQQDKSGLPNDRFSAERPEGSISTLTIQRTEQRDSAMYRCASSLVLGDEQYFGPGTRLTVT.

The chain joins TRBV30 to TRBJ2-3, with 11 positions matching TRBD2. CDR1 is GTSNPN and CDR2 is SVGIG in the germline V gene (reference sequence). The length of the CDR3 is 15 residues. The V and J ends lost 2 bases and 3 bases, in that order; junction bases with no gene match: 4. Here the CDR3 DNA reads TGTGCCTGGAGTCGGGCTAGCGGGAGGACAGATACGCAGTATTTT. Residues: CAWSRASGRTDTQYF. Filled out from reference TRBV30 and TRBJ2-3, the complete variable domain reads SQTIHQWPATLVQPVGSPLSLECTVEGTSNPNLYWYRQAAGRGLQLLFYSVGIGQISSEVPQNLSASRPQDRQFILSSKKLLLSDSGFYLCAWSRASGRTDTQYFGPGTRLTVL.

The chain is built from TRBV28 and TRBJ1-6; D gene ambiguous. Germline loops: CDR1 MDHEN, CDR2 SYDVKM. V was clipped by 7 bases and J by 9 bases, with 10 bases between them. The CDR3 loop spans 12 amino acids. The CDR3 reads CASIQAGSPLHF. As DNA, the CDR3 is TGTGCCAGCATCCAGGCTGGTTCACCCCTCCACTTT.

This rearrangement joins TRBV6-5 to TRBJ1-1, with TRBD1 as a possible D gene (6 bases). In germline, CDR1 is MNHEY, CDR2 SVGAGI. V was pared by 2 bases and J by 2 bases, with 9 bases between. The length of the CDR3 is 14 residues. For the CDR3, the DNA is TGTGCCAGCAGTTACGACAGGAAAAACACTGAAGCTTTCTTT. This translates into CASSYDRKNTEAFF.

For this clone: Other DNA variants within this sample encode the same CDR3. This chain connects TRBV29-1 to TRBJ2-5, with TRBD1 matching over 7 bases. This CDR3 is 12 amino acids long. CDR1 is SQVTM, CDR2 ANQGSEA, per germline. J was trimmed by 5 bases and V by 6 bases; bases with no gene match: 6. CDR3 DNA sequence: TGCAGCGTCGCCAGGGGGTCTGAGACCCAGTACTTC. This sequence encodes CSVARGSETQYF.

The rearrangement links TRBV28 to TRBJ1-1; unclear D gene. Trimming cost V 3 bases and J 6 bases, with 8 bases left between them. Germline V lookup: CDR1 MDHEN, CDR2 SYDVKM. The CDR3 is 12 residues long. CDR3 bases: TGTGCCAGCAGTTTTCGGGTCTCTGAAGCTTTCTTT. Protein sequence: CASSFRVSEAFF. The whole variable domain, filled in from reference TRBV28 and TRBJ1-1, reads DVKVTQSSRYLVKRTGEKVFLECVQDMDHENMFWYRQDPGLGLRLIYFSYDVKMKEKGDIPEGYSVSREKKERFSLILESASTNQTSMYLCASSFRVSEAFFGQGTRLTVV.

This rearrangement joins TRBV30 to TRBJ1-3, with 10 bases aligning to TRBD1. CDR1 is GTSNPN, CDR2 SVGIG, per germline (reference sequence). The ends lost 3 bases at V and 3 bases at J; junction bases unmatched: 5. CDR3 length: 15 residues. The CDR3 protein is CAWSRQGAYGNTIYF. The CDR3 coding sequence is TGTGCCTGGAGCAGACAGGGGGCTTATGGAAACACCATATATTTT.

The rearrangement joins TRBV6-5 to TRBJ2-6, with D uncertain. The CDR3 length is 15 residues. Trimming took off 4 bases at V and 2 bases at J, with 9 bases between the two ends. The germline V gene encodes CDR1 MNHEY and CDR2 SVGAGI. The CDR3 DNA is TGTGCCAGCAGTTCCAGCGAGGCTGGGGCCAACGTCCTGACTTTC. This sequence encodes CASSSSEAGANVLTF.

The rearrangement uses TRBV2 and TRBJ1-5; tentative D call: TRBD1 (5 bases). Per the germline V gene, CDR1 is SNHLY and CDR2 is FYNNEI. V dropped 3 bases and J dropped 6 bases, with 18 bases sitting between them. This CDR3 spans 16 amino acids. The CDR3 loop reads CASSDKGRPLGQPQHF. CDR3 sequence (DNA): TGTGCCAGCAGTGACAAGGGGCGCCCCTTAGGTCAGCCCCAGCATTTT.

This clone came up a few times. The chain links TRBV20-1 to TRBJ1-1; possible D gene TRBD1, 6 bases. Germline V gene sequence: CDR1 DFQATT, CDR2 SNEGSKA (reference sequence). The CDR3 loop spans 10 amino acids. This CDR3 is CILRGSRAFF. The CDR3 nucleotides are TGCATCCTCAGGGGTTCTCGAGCTTTCTTT.

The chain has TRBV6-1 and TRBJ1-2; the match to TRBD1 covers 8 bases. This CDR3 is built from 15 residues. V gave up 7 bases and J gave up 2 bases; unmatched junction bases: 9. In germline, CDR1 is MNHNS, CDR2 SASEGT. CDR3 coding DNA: TGTGCCAGCACCCATCCAGGGGGCGGGAACTATGGCTACACCTTC. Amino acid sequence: CASTHPGGGNYGYTF.

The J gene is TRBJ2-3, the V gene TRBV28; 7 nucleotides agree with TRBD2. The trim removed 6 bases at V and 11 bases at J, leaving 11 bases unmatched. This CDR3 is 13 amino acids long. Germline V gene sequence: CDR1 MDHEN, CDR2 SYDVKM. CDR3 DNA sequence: TGTGCCAGCAGCCGCGAGAGCGGGACCCTGCAGTATTTT. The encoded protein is CASSRESGTLQYF.

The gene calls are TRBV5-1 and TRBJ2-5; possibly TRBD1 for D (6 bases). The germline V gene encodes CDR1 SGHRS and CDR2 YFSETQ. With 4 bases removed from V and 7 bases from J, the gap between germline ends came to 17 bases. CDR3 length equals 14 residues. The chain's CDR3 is CASSEGGEGGTQYF. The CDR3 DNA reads TGCGCCAGCAGCGAAGGGGGAGAAGGGGGGACCCAGTACTTC.

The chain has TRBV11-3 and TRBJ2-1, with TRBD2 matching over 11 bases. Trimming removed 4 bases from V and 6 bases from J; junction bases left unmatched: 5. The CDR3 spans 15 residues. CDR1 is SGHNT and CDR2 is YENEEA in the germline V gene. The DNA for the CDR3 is TGTGCCAGCAGCTCCCAAGGACTAGCGGGCAATGAGCAGTTCTTC. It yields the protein CASSSQGLAGNEQFF.

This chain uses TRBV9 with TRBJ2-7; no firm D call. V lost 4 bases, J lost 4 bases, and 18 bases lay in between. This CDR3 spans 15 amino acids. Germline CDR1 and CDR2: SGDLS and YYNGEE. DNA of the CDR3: TGTGCCAGCAGCCCCAGTATTTCCGGCCCGTACGAGCAGTACTTC. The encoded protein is CASSPSISGPYEQYF. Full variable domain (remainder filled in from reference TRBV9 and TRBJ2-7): DSGVTQTPKHLITATGQRVTLRCSPRSGDLSVYWYQQSLDQGLQFLIQYYNGEERAKGNILERFSAQQFPDLHSELNLSSLELGDSALYFCASSPSISGPYEQYFGPGTRLTVT.

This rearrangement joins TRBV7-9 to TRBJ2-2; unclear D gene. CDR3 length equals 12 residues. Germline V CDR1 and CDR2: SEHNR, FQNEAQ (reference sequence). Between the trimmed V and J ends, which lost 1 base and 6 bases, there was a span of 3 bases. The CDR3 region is CASSLEAGELFF. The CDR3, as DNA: TGTGCCAGCAGCTTAGAGGCCGGGGAGCTGTTTTTT.

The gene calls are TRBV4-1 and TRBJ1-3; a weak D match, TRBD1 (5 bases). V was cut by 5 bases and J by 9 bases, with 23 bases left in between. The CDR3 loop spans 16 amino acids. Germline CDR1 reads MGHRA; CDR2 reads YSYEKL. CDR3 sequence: CASSVRDGPLEPTIYF. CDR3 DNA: TGCGCCAGCAGCGTAAGGGACGGTCCTCTGGAACCCACCATATATTTT.

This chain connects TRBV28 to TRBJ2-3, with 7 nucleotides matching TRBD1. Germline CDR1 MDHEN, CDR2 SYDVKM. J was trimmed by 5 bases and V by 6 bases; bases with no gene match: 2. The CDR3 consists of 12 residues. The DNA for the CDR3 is TGTGCCAGCAGCCGACAGGGAGATACGCAGTATTTT. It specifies CASSRQGDTQYF.

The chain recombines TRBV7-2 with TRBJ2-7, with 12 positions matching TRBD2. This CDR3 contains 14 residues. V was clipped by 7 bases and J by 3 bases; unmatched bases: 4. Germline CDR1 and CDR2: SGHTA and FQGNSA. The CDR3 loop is CASNSGLAGYEQYF. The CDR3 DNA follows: TGTGCCAGCAACTCGGGACTAGCGGGCTACGAGCAGTACTTC.

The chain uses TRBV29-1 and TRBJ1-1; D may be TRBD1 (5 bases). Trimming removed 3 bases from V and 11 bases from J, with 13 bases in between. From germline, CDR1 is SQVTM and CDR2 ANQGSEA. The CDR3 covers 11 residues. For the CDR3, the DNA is TGCAGCGTTGATAAGGCAGGGAGGGCTTTCTTT. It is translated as CSVDKAGRAFF.

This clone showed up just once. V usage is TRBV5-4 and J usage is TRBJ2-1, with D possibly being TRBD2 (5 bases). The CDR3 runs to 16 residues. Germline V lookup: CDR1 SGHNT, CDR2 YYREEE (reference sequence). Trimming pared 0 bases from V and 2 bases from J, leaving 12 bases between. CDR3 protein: CASSLASWVAYNEQFF. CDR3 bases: TGTGCCAGCAGCTTGGCTAGCTGGGTAGCCTACAATGAGCAGTTCTTC.

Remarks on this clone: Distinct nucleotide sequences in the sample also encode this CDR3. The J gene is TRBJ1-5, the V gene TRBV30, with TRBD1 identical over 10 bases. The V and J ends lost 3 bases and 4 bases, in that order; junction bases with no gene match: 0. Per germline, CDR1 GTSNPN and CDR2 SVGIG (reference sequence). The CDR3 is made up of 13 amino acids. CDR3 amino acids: CAWRGQGNQPQHF. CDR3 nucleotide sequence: TGTGCCTGGAGGGGACAGGGGAATCAGCCCCAGCATTTT.

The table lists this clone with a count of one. The CDR3 DNA sequence: TGTGCCAGCAGTCAAGACAGGGCCTATGGCTACACCTTC. Translation gives CASSQDRAYGYTF. The chain recombines TRBV6-5 with TRBJ1-2; 7 nucleotides match TRBD1. CDR1 and CDR2 (germline): MNHEY, SVGAGI. With V trimmed by 5 bases and J by 4 bases, 4 bases remained unmatched. This CDR3 has 13 amino acids.

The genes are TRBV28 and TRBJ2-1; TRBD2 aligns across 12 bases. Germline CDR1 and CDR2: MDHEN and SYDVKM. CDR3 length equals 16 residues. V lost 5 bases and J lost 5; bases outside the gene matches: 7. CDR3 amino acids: CASSPASGRADNEQFF. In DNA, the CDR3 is TGTGCCAGCAGTCCCGCTAGCGGGAGGGCCGACAATGAGCAGTTCTTC.

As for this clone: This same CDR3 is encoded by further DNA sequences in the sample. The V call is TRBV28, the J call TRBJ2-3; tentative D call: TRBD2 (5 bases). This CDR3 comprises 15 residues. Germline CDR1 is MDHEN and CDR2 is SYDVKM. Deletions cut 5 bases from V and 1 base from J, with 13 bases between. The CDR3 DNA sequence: TGTGCCAGCAGTCTCCTCCGGGGAGGCACAGATACGCAGTATTTT. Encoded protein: CASSLLRGGTDTQYF.

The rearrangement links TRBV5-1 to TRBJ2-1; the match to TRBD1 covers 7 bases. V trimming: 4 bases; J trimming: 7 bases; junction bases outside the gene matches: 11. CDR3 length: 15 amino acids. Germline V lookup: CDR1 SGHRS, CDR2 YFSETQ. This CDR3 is CASSITGVVWNEQFF. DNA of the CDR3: TGCGCCAGCAGCATAACAGGGGTGGTGTGGAATGAGCAGTTCTTC.

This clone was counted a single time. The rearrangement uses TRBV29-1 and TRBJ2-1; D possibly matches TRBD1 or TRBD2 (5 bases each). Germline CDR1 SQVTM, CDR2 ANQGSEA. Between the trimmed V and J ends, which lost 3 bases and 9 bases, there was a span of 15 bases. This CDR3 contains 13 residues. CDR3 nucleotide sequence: TGCAGCGTTGAGATTGAGGGTAGGGGTGAGCAGTTCTTC. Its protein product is CSVEIEGRGEQFF.

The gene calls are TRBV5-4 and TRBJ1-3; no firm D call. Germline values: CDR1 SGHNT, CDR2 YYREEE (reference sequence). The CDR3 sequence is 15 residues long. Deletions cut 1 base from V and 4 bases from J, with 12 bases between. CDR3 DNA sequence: TGTGCCAGCAGCTTGAATACCCAAGGGGGAAACACCATATATTTT. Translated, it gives CASSLNTQGGNTIYF.

The CDR3 DNA sequence: TGTGCCAGCAATAGGTTGGTACTAGGGGTCGACAATGAGCAGTTCTTC. It yields the protein CASNRLVLGVDNEQFF. This chain uses TRBV27 with TRBJ2-1; D could derive from TRBD1 or TRBD2 (5 bases each). Germline-derived CDR1 and CDR2 are MNHEY and SMNVEV (reference sequence). The CDR3 has 16 residues. V dropped 7 bases and J dropped 5 bases, with 21 bases sitting between them.